This is a list of T cell receptor beta chains from one sample in a study of blood T cell repertoires in COVID-19. Sequenced by immunoSEQ multiplex PCR; TCRdb stores in-frame clones only, minus some. Found here are some 160,000 clones, roughly 80% of them singletons; the top ten hold roughly 2%. Specimen: peripheral blood. The receptors originated from a woman older than 75 with acute or convalescent COVID-19. Each CDR3 is given with its conserved first and last residue. Fields, in order: V gene, J gene, clone size, D gene, CDR3 DNA, CDR3 protein. D genes are given only for firm matches. Some rows mark clone size as missing; the rest say once, few, many or name a class of expanded clone.

V gene: TRBV5-1; J gene: TRBJ2-2; clone size: NA; D gene: TRBD1; CDR3 DNA: TGCGCCAGCAGCTTAGATACGACAGGGAGCCCACTTTCCATCACCGGGGAGCTGTTTTTT; CDR3 protein: CASSLDTTGSPLSITGELFF
V gene: TRBV7-8; J gene: TRBJ2-5; clone size: NA; D gene: NA; CDR3 DNA: TGTGCCAGCAGCTTAGGGGCTGGCATGAACTTC; CDR3 protein: CASSLGAGMNF
V gene: TRBV6-5; J gene: TRBJ2-7; clone size: once; D gene: NA; CDR3 DNA: TGTGCCAGCAGTTACACCCGGTCGAACTACGAGCAGTACTTC; CDR3 protein: CASSYTRSNYEQYF
V gene: TRBV19; J gene: TRBJ1-5; clone size: NA; D gene: TRBD1; CDR3 DNA: TGTGCCAGTAGTGGGGGTACAGGGGGATTCGATCAGCCCCAGCATTTT; CDR3 protein: CASSGGTGGFDQPQHF
V gene: TRBV5-1; J gene: TRBJ2-5; clone size: NA; D gene: NA; CDR3 DNA: TGCGCCAGCAGCTCCGGGGGGCGGGTAGAGACCCAGTACTTC; CDR3 protein: CASSSGGRVETQYF
V gene: TRBV5-4; J gene: TRBJ1-2; clone size: once; D gene: NA; CDR3 DNA: TGTGCCAGCAGCCTGGACAAGCGGCCGGCCGGCTACACCTTC; CDR3 protein: CASSLDKRPAGYTF
V gene: TRBV7-2; J gene: TRBJ1-1; clone size: NA; D gene: TRBD1; CDR3 DNA: TGTGCCAGCAGCTTAGACAGGGGGAACACTGAAGCTTTCTTT; CDR3 protein: CASSLDRGNTEAFF
V gene: TRBV5-4; J gene: TRBJ2-5; clone size: NA; D gene: TRBD1; CDR3 DNA: TGTGCCAGCAGCTTAACAGGGGACAACCAAGAGACCCAGTACTTC; CDR3 protein: CASSLTGDNQETQYF
V gene: TRBV7-2; J gene: TRBJ2-7; clone size: few; D gene: TRBD2; CDR3 DNA: TGTGCCAGCAGCTTAGGGGCTAGCGGGAGAGCTTCCTACGAGCAGTACTTC; CDR3 protein: CASSLGASGRASYEQYF
V gene: TRBV9; J gene: TRBJ1-2; clone size: NA; D gene: NA; CDR3 DNA: TGTGCCAGCAGCGTAGGGGGCTTGAACTATGGCTACACCTTC; CDR3 protein: CASSVGGLNYGYTF
V gene: TRBV5-1; J gene: TRBJ1-2; clone size: NA; D gene: NA; CDR3 DNA: TGCGCCAGCAGTACGGCAGGGGTGTCCTATGGCTACACCTTC; CDR3 protein: CASSTAGVSYGYTF
V gene: TRBV5-6; J gene: TRBJ1-5; clone size: NA; D gene: TRBD1; CDR3 DNA: TGTGCCAGCAGCTCCGTTCACAGGGGTGGGAATCAGCCCCAGCATTTT; CDR3 protein: CASSSVHRGGNQPQHF
V gene: TRBV10-3; J gene: TRBJ2-1; clone size: NA; D gene: TRBD1; CDR3 DNA: TGTGCCATCAGTGAGTCGGGGGGGGACAGGGAGTCCTACAATGAGCAGTTCTTC; CDR3 protein: CAISESGGDRESYNEQFF
V gene: TRBV29-1; J gene: TRBJ2-5; clone size: NA; D gene: TRBD1; CDR3 DNA: TGCAGCGTTTACAGGGGCGCGGAGACCCAGTACTTC; CDR3 protein: CSVYRGAETQYF
V gene: TRBV4-1; J gene: TRBJ1-6; clone size: NA; D gene: NA; CDR3 DNA: TGCGCCAGCAGCCAAGATCTCAGACAGATTAATTCACCCCTCCACTTT; CDR3 protein: CASSQDLRQINSPLHF
V gene: TRBV7-9; J gene: TRBJ2-3; clone size: NA; D gene: NA; CDR3 DNA: TGTGCCAGCAGCCCGACAGTAAGCACAGATACGCAGTATTTT; CDR3 protein: CASSPTVSTDTQYF
V gene: TRBV10-3; J gene: TRBJ1-4; clone size: few; D gene: NA; CDR3 DNA: TGTGCCATTTCGACAGGATTGGATGAAAAACTGTTTTTT; CDR3 protein: CAISTGLDEKLFF
V gene: TRBV24-1; J gene: TRBJ2-5; clone size: NA; D gene: NA; CDR3 DNA: TGTGCCACGAGTAGAGGATCCAAGACCCAGTACTTC; CDR3 protein: CATSRGSKTQYF